Sequencing of this T cell receptor beta chain was carried out in a study of identical twins (TCRdb year 2016). Describing the broader study: To test whether fetal clonotypes persist, the study used deep sequencing on TCR alpha and beta repertoires from monozygotic twins, unrelated adults of various ages, and cord blood. Replicate twin experiments were performed at different times using different library preparation protocols to rule out contamination.

Every donor in the study was a healthy Caucasian. Three pairs of female monozygotic twins, all aged about 18 to 30 years, made up the twin cohort. The RNA used for TCR libraries was isolated from peripheral blood mononuclear cells. The research as a whole found: Compared with coincidental sharing between unrelated individuals, out-of-frame TCR alpha sequences shared between twins showed an excess of sequences with low generation probability. A weaker excess of twin sharing was found in beta out-of-frame sequences because the signal-to-noise ratio was lowered by fewer shared sequences. Recombination models systematically underestimated out-of-frame TCR alpha sharing in monozygotic twins but agreed with sharing between unrelated individuals. Invariant T cells such as MAIT and iNKT could partly confound zero-insertion analyses, though diverse VJ usage argued against this for most clonotypes. Fewer insertions were carried by abundant cord blood beta clonotypes, a similar but weaker trend appeared in young adult naive repertoires, and no such trend appeared in memory repertoires. Because the same donors could not be followed over many years, the conclusions depended on cross-sectional statistical analysis.

The library was built by means of 5' RACE. The instrument was an Illumina HiSeq 2000. A universal primer binding site was added through template switching, and the final cDNA carried a unique molecular identifier so that TCR cDNA molecules could be counted accurately. Specific primers in the conserved constant-segment region were used to synthesize first-strand cDNA for the TCR alpha and beta chains. To control for contamination, every cDNA library was double barcoded, receiving both a SMART-Mk sample barcode and Illumina barcodes. TruSeq adapter sequences along with Illumina sample barcodes were introduced in two successive PCR steps. The Illumina HiSeq platform was used with custom primers to sequence TCR alpha and beta cDNA libraries. The paper's processing steps were these. Unique molecular identifiers were extracted from raw reads with MiGEC, and CDR3 positions were determined with MiXCR. For each individual, recombination models were inferred using an EM algorithm with the repgenHMM and IGoR tools. Shared clonotypes were analyzed with the tcR package in R, and sharing was normalized by the product of cloneset sizes. To study raw recombination without the effects of thymic and clonal selection, out-of-frame nonproductive sequences were analyzed. TCRdb passed the public sequencing reads through fastp at Q25 and MiXCR, retaining productive beta sequences. When rows share a CDR3 protein, they turn into one entry using the most common DNA and genes. The V and J calls come from TCRdb's annotation, not from the publication. Here the sample has 500,000 to 700,000 distinct CDR3 sequences; roughly 7.1% occur a single time. 1.6% of the sample is in the top ten clones.

This clonotype was seen a few times. Its cognate antigen has yet to be identified. No base quality information exists; no much larger clone differs at one position. V trim: 5 bases; J trim: 4 bases; unmatched bases: 3. Taken from cysteine to phenylalanine, the CDR3 has 14 residues. CDR3 DNA is the only sequence kept; it has 42 bases, read in frame from the first base. As encoded in the germline V gene (reference sequence), CDR1 is DFQATT while CDR2 is SNEGSKA. This sample was shared with a second study, whose subject was yellow fever vaccine responses in identical twins. The second investigation adds: The authors reported that the T cell response to vaccination in identical twins appeared partly convergent and partly personalized. The study precisely tracked vaccine-responding T cell clones in identical twins.

The chain uses TRBV20-1 and TRBJ2-1, with 12 middle bases fitting TRBD2. This sequence originates from a woman in her late teens or twenties in good health. The sample comprised PBMCs. The nucleotides read TGCAGTGCTGGACTAGCGGGATTTTACAATGAGCAGTTCTTC. The encoded protein is CSAGLAGFYNEQFF.